A selection of T cell receptor beta chains follows, all from one sample in a study of long-term antiretroviral therapy in people with HIV. This table comes from immunoSEQ multiplex PCR, and its TCRdb copy is limited to in-frame clones, with some not included. The sample has about 28,000 clones; roughly 80% are singletons. The specimen was unsorted PBMCs, collected 3 years after starting antiretroviral therapy. These receptor sequences come from a middle-aged man with HIV. The CDR3 runs from the conserved cysteine through the conserved F or W. Each record gives: J gene, D gene, V gene, clone size, CDR3 protein, CDR3 DNA. The D gene is left open where the match is weak. Clone size is given for some rows only: seen once, a few or many times, or a class if the clone is expanded.

>TRBJ2-7|TRBD1|TRBV28|few
CASSNPGTGGSYEQYF
TGTGCCAGCAGTAATCCGGGGACAGGGGGCTCCTACGAGCAGTACTTC
>TRBJ2-2|TRBD2|TRBV4-3|NA
CASSLGGLATRELFF
TGCGCCAGCAGCCTGGGGGGACTAGCGACGAGGGAGCTGTTTTTT
>TRBJ2-5|NA|TRBV11-2|NA
CASSLDGGKGETQYF
TGTGCCAGCAGCTTAGATGGGGGAAAAGGGGAGACCCAGTACTTC
>TRBJ2-1|TRBD2|TRBV6-4|NA
CASSEGLAGDEQFF
TGTGCCAGCAGTGAGGGGCTAGCGGGAGATGAGCAGTTCTTC
>TRBJ1-5|TRBD1|TRBV15|NA
CATSWGQGSNQPQHF
TGTGCCACCAGTTGGGGACAGGGTAGCAATCAGCCCCAGCATTTT
>TRBJ2-7|TRBD1|TRBV19|once
CASSIAGQGGYEQYF
TGTGCCAGTAGTATAGCGGGACAGGGGGGCTACGAGCAGTACTTC
>TRBJ2-3|NA|TRBV5-1|NA
CASSLGHNTDTQYF
TGCGCCAGCAGCTTGGGCCACAACACAGATACGCAGTATTTT
>TRBJ1-2|TRBD1|TRBV5-4|NA
CASSLQGGANYGYTF
TGTGCCAGCAGCTTACAGGGGGGAGCTAACTATGGCTACACCTTC
>TRBJ2-2|NA|TRBV15|NA
CATSSRGKGKNAITGELFF
TGTGCCACCAGCAGCAGGGGAAAAGGCAAGAACGCGATCACCGGGGAGCTGTTTTTT
>TRBJ2-2|NA|TRBV14|NA
CASSQVDRNTGELFF
TGTGCCAGCAGCCAAGTGGATAGAAACACCGGGGAGCTGTTTTTT
>TRBJ2-7|TRBD1|TRBV27|few
CASSPRTGREQYF
TGTGCCAGCAGTCCGCGGACAGGGCGCGAGCAGTACTTC
>TRBJ1-1|NA|TRBV29-1|few
CSVEGTNTEAFF
TGCAGCGTTGAAGGTACGAACACTGAAGCTTTCTTT
>TRBJ2-3|NA|TRBV5-6|NA
CASSHKDITDTQYF
TGTGCCAGCAGCCATAAGGACATCACAGATACGCAGTATTTT
>TRBJ1-1|TRBD1|TRBV27|NA
CASSSTGQVRRTEAFF
TGTGCCAGCAGCTCAACCGGACAGGTACGTCGGACTGAAGCTTTCTTT
>TRBJ1-2|NA|TRBV4-1|NA
CASSHEVDTAYGYTF
TGCGCCAGCAGCCACGAGGTGGACACGGCCTATGGCTACACCTTC
>TRBJ2-5|NA|TRBV11-2|NA
CASSLSSSGETQYF
TGTGCCAGCAGCTTATCGTCAAGCGGCGAGACCCAGTACTTC
>TRBJ2-5|NA|TRBV18|NA
CASSPEGLYQETQYF
TGTGCCAGCTCACCAGAAGGATTGTACCAAGAGACCCAGTACTTC
>TRBJ2-1|NA|TRBV19|few
CASRLTGSSYNEQFF
TGTGCCAGTAGGCTAACAGGGAGCTCCTACAATGAGCAGTTCTTC
>TRBJ1-4|TRBD1|TRBV27|NA
CASSPLDRAYNEKLFF
TGTGCCAGCAGTCCCCTCGACAGGGCCTATAATGAAAAACTGTTTTTT
>TRBJ2-1|TRBD2|TRBV11-2|NA
CASSLVGLAGGEQFF
TGTGCCAGCAGCTTAGTTGGACTAGCGGGAGGGGAGCAGTTCTTC
>TRBJ2-3|NA|TRBV18|NA
CASSPLGRTDTQYF
TGTGCCAGCTCACCACTGGGCCGCACAGATACGCAGTATTTT
>TRBJ1-4|NA|TRBV28|NA
CASSSRLDEKLFF
TGTGCCAGCAGTTCACGGCTAGATGAAAAACTGTTTTTT
>TRBJ2-2|TRBD2|TRBV10-1|NA
CASSVTSEEGTGELFF
TGCGCCAGCAGTGTGACTAGCGAGGAGGGCACCGGGGAGCTGTTTTTT
>TRBJ2-3|TRBD1|TRBV19|NA
CASSMGQARGADTQYF
TGTGCCAGTAGTATGGGACAGGCCAGGGGGGCAGATACGCAGTATTTT
>TRBJ1-5|TRBD1|TRBV19|NA
CASSMRQGQPQHF
TGTGCCAGTAGTATGAGACAGGGCCAGCCCCAGCATTTT
>TRBJ2-1|TRBD2|TRBV5-1|NA
CASSLAGGLAGPGSYNEQFF
TGCGCCAGCAGCTTGGCCGGTGGACTAGCGGGACCAGGCTCCTACAATGAGCAGTTCTTC
>TRBJ2-2|NA|TRBV9|NA
CASSVAAGNTGELFF
TGTGCCAGCAGCGTAGCTGCAGGGAACACCGGGGAGCTGTTTTTT
>TRBJ1-1|NA|TRBV11-1|NA
CASTLSMNTEAFF
TGTGCCAGCACTCTTTCCATGAACACTGAAGCTTTCTTT
>TRBJ2-7|NA|TRBV10-3|NA
CAISEKAYEQYF
TGTGCCATCAGTGAAAAGGCCTACGAGCAGTACTTC
>TRBJ2-2|NA|TRBV14|NA
CASSPVHGTGELFF
TGTGCCAGCAGCCCGGTACACGGCACCGGGGAGCTGTTTTTT
>TRBJ2-5|TRBD2|TRBV10-2|NA
CASGAGQETQYF
TGCGCCAGTGGAGCGGGGCAAGAGACCCAGTACTTC
>TRBJ1-2|TRBD1|TRBV6-5|NA
CASSRYTGEGYTF
TGTGCCAGCAGTAGATACACAGGGGAGGGCTACACCTTC
>TRBJ1-5|NA|TRBV2|NA
CASSESGGPNQPQHF
TGTGCCAGCAGTGAAAGCGGCGGCCCAAATCAGCCCCAGCATTTT
>TRBJ2-7|NA|TRBV7-9|NA
CASSFEGNREQYF
TGTGCCAGCAGCTTTGAGGGGAACCGCGAGCAGTACTTC
>TRBJ2-3|TRBD2|TRBV18|once
CASSIRRLAGNTDTQYF
TGTGCCAGCTCAATACGACGACTAGCGGGGAACACAGATACGCAGTATTTT
>TRBJ1-2|NA|TRBV5-6|NA
CASSLRDRLQYGYTF
TGTGCCAGCAGCTTACGTGACAGGCTTCAGTATGGCTACACCTTC
>TRBJ2-7|TRBD2|TRBV7-6|medium-sized
CASSLVGGSGGRENEQYF
TGTGCCAGCAGCTTAGTAGGTGGTAGCGGGGGACGTGAAAACGAGCAGTACTTC
>TRBJ1-1|NA|TRBV9|NA
CASSVGPPAGILNTEAFF
TGTGCCAGCAGCGTAGGTCCTCCCGCAGGCATCTTGAACACTGAAGCTTTCTTT
>TRBJ1-1|NA|TRBV29-1|NA
CSVESKDRLNTEAFF
TGCAGCGTTGAATCTAAAGACAGGTTGAACACTGAAGCTTTCTTT
>TRBJ2-3|NA|TRBV18|NA
CASSLGAPGTDTQYF
TGTGCCAGCTCGCTCGGCGCCCCGGGCACAGATACGCAGTATTTT
>TRBJ2-4|NA|TRBV20-1|NA
CSARKDVPYF
TGCAGTGCTAGGAAGGACGTCCCGTACTTC
>TRBJ2-7|TRBD1|TRBV28|once
CASTSGTGYYEQYF
TGTGCCAGTACATCCGGGACAGGGTATTACGAGCAGTACTTC
>TRBJ1-2|NA|TRBV10-3|NA
CAIRSLDSNYGYTF
TGTGCCATCAGGTCGTTGGACAGCAACTATGGCTACACCTTC
>TRBJ1-5|NA|TRBV15|NA
CATSSDRTAQYSNQPQHF
TGTGCCACCAGCAGTGACAGGACAGCACAGTACAGCAATCAGCCCCAGCATTTT
>TRBJ2-7|TRBD2|TRBV14|NA
CASSPALLAGGGEQYF
TGTGCCAGCAGCCCGGCGTTGCTAGCGGGAGGGGGTGAGCAGTACTTC
>TRBJ1-6|NA|TRBV5-8|once
CASSLGPPGSYSPLHF
TGTGCCAGCAGCTTAGGGCCGCCCGGCAGTTATTCACCCCTCCACTTT